This paragraph reports one T cell receptor beta chain. This clone was detected only once. No antigen is known for it. Base quality data are lacking; no much larger clone is found one base away. Using the deep immunoSEQ assay, TCR CDR3 regions were amplified from genomic DNA by multiplex PCR. Genomic DNA extracted from each cell subset was distributed evenly over all wells of several immunoSEQ 96-well plates, and each plate served as one replicate. For sorted subsets, each replicate PCR was loaded with 200 ng genomic DNA, equivalent to 30,000 to 35,000 T cell genomes. The purified libraries were quantified using a Qubit 3.0 fluorometer, sized with a Bioanalyzer 2100, and then quantified again using the KAPA Library Quantification kit. A separate single-read 150-cycle Illumina NextSeq 550 flow cell was used to sequence each immunoSEQ 96-well plate. In the authors' own workflow: The immunoSEQ output contained only junctional sequences without quality scores, so filtering could not match that applied to full-length reads. To assign V/J genes and CDR3, sequences were annotated against IMGT germline references using PyIR, a Python wrapper for IgBLAST v1.9. Reads were removed for weak V/J assignments (E-value above 1e-6), missing CDR3, stop codons, out-of-frame junctions, or ambiguous translated residues. V3J clonotypes were defined as sequences sharing an identical inferred V gene, J gene, and CDR3 amino acid sequence. To compute the percentage overlap between repertoires, the number of shared unique clonotypes was divided by the size of the smaller repertoire. Richness of each repertoire was evaluated using RTK rarefaction, the Chao1 estimator, and Recon v2.1 estimates of unobserved clonotypes. For all TCRbeta clonotypes obtained by the gDNA method from several donors, generation probabilities were computed with OLGA. TCRdb stores this immuneACCESS table with in-frame sequences only. Part of the clones is absent; in the studies checked, under half of the shortfall reflects unresolved V genes, and no reason is known for the rest. V and J calls and clone size are as listed in that table; D and trimming were resolved from the DNA. Across this sample there are around 340,000 clones, with over 70% seen only once. The ten biggest clones cover roughly a tenth of the sample.

Healthy HIV-negative adults with no recently reported acute infections or vaccinations were included as donors. Only Caucasian adults living in Nashville, Tennessee, USA were represented among the donors. CD4+ T cells were enriched through magnetic negative selection, after which naive cells were positively selected on CD45RA and the remaining negative fraction served as the memory subset. After blood collection by leukapheresis, PBMCs were isolated using Ficoll-Histopaque density gradient centrifugation and then cryopreserved in the vapor phase of liquid nitrogen. Purity and quantity of every magnetically sorted T cell population were checked by analytical flow cytometry. Each sorted fraction had its genomic DNA isolated and then quantified by UV absorbance on a Nanodrop 2000c. These data originate in a study of shared clonotypes between healthy human individuals (dated by TCRdb to 2020 to 2022). The study in broad terms: The cohort included a few men and a couple of women between 18 and 49 years of age. For each donor, three plates each were used for CD4 naive and CD4 memory, two plates were used for CD8 naive, and one plate was used for CD8 memory. The study deeply sequenced blood TCR repertoires of about 5 healthy adults to estimate repertoire size and the extent of clonotype sharing between individuals. To increase sequencing depth and limit assay-specific biases, TCR repertoire library preparation and sequencing were carried out by different laboratories using diverse techniques. Leukapheresis yielded between about 0.94 and 8.9 billion PBMCs per donor. Findings and caveats that apply to the study as a whole: Compared with non-shared clonotypes, clonotypes shared by all four sorted-subset donors had higher generation probabilities. Naive subsets generally had larger estimated clonotype richness than memory subsets did. Based on pairwise subsampling, the degree of clonotype sharing among donors was expected to be affected by sequencing depth. Rarefaction of sorted-subset datasets indicated incomplete sequencing despite the large sequencing depth. Sampling was limited to blood, and TCR repertoires in tissue likely differ from TCR repertoires in blood. The genetic and exposure-history diversity represented was limited by the small number of donors. About 5% of naive CD4, approximately 3.7% of naive CD8, 2.3% of memory CD4, and 0.35% to 0.4% of memory CD8 clonotypes were shared across a few donors.

The germline V gene encodes CDR1 LNHDA and CDR2 SQIVND (reference sequence). The germline ends are 20 bases apart after V is trimmed by 5 bases and J by 10 bases. The CDR3 covers 15 residues, taking in both the cysteine and the phenylalanine. The DNA shown is the 45-base CDR3, in frame from base 1. Input material: memory CD4+ T cells sorted from blood. The sample's cell subset or site label is to be understood as: CD45RA-negative fraction. The sequence was collected from a man aged 25-45 years in good health. The rearrangement combines TRBV19 with TRBJ1-4, with TRBD1 as a weak D call on 5 bases. The DNA sequence is TGTGCCAGTAGTCCCCCGGGCTCCGGGGGGGGAAAACTGTTTTTT. It specifies CASSPPGSGGGKLFF.